The 29 T cell receptor beta chains presented below share a single source sample, sequenced in a study of cytomegalovirus exposure and HLA in healthy donors. Primers for the PCR totalled 60 Vbeta and 13 Jbeta. Clones were read by immunoSEQ multiplex PCR, and TCRdb kept only the in-frame ones, dropping some. The table has approximately 180,000 clones, about 70% seen once; the top ten hold approximately 1.8%. The specimen was PBMCs. The receptors were gathered from a woman aged 25-40 years in good health and CMV-seronegative.

This sequence joins TRBV4-2 and TRBJ1-1; the match to TRBD1 covers 9 bases. Per germline, CDR1 LGHNA and CDR2 YNFKEQ. The CDR3 spans 16 residues. Germline trimming cut 4 bases from V and 11 bases from J; bases unmatched to any gene: 17. As DNA, the CDR3 is TGTGCCAGCAGCCCCCGACTGGGACAGGGTTTGGCGGGCGCTTTCTTT. This encodes CASSPRLGQGLAGAFF.

The CDR3: CASSPGQGVHEQYF. The CDR3 DNA reads TGTGCCAGCTCACCGGGACAGGGGGTCCACGAGCAGTACTTC. V gene TRBV18 combines with J gene TRBJ2-7, with 11 bases that match TRBD1. The CDR3 consists of 14 residues. Germline V gene lookup returns CDR1 KGHSH and CDR2 LQKENI. The J segment lost 5 bases and the V segment lost 3 bases, leaving 3 bases of the junction unmatched.

J is TRBJ2-1 and V is TRBV4-2; tentative D call: TRBD1 (6 bases). Germline assignment: CDR1 LGHNA and CDR2 YNFKEQ. CDR3 length: 14 residues. Between the trimmed V and J ends, which lost 0 bases and 7 bases, there was a span of 10 bases. This chain's CDR3 is CASSQDSRGNEQFF. CDR3 coding DNA: TGTGCCAGCAGCCAAGATAGTAGGGGGAATGAGCAGTTCTTC.

The chain joins TRBV7-9 to TRBJ2-1; 12 bases are shared with TRBD2. The J segment lost 10 bases and the V segment lost 5 bases, leaving 6 bases of the junction unmatched. The CDR3 is 14 residues long. Per germline, CDR1 SEHNR and CDR2 FQNEAQ (reference sequence). CDR3 DNA sequence: TGTGCCAGCAGCCCGCAGACTAGCGGGGGCGAGCAGTTCTTC. It is translated as CASSPQTSGGEQFF.

This clone showed up just a few times. The chain uses TRBV7-9 and TRBJ2-5; tentatively, D is TRBD1 (6 bases). This CDR3 has 15 residues. Germline V lookup: CDR1 SEHNR, CDR2 FQNEAQ (reference sequence). V gave up 3 bases and J gave up 2 bases, with 13 bases separating them. CDR3 amino acids: CASSFLQGMQETQYF. The DNA of the CDR3 is TGTGCCAGCAGCTTCTTACAGGGAATGCAAGAGACCCAGTACTTC.

V usage is TRBV6-1 and J usage is TRBJ2-1; 14 positions match TRBD2. CDR1 is MNHNS and CDR2 is SASEGT in the germline V gene. V gave up 4 bases and J gave up 8 bases; unmatched junction bases: 10. The CDR3 is made up of 17 amino acids. This chain's CDR3 is CASSGPGLAGDGYEQFF. CDR3 in DNA: TGTGCCAGCAGTGGCCCGGGACTAGCGGGAGATGGCTATGAGCAGTTCTTC.

The V call is TRBV11-3, the J call TRBJ2-3; 8 nucleotides agree with TRBD1. CDR1 is SGHNT, CDR2 YENEEA, per germline. The CDR3 is 15 residues long. With 4 bases clipped from V and 0 bases from J, the junction kept 3 bases outside the gene matches. In DNA, the CDR3 is TGTGCCAGCAGCTCAGGGGGCGGGAGCACAGATACGCAGTATTTT. The encoded protein is CASSSGGGSTDTQYF. The full variable domain, with the rest looked up from reference TRBV11-3 and TRBJ2-3, is EAGVVQSPRYKIIEKKQPVAFWCNPISGHNTLYWYLQNLGQGPELLIRYENEEAVDDSQLPKDRFSAERLKGVDSTLKIQPAELGDSAVYLCASSSGGGSTDTQYFGPGTRLTVL.

The chain combines TRBV27 with TRBJ1-1, with D unresolved. CDR1 MNHEY and CDR2 SMNVEV come from the germline V gene (reference sequence). The CDR3 loop spans 13 amino acids. V lost 4 bases and J lost 2, with 8 bases in between. CDR3 residues: CASSYGDNTEAFF. The CDR3 DNA sequence: TGTGCCAGCAGTTATGGAGATAACACTGAAGCTTTCTTT.

The chain combines TRBV10-3 with TRBJ2-4; 9 bases fit TRBD1. V shed 6 bases and J 4 bases; nucleotides not matched to a gene: 13. The CDR3 has 17 residues. In germline, CDR1 is ENHRY, CDR2 SYGVKD. The CDR3 nucleotides are TGTGCCATCAGGACCGGTACCGCGGACAGGGGAAAAAACATTCAGTACTTC. This sequence encodes CAIRTGTADRGKNIQYF.

CDR3 sequence reads: CASIKRGYYNEQFF. In DNA form, the CDR3 reads TGTGCCAGCATCAAACGGGGGTACTACAATGAGCAGTTCTTC. V usage is TRBV27 and J usage is TRBJ2-1; weak D call: TRBD2 (6 bases). Trimming pared 7 bases from V and 3 bases from J, leaving 13 bases between. CDR1 and CDR2 from the germline V gene are MNHEY and SMNVEV (reference sequence). The CDR3 sequence is 14 residues long.

The gene calls are TRBV7-2 and TRBJ2-1; D perhaps matches TRBD1 (5 bases). Germline V gene data show CDR1 as SGHTA and CDR2 as FQGNSA. The V gene lost 6 bases and the J gene lost 2 bases, with 14 bases spanning the gap. CDR3 length: 15 amino acids. The DNA for the CDR3 is TGTGCCAGCAGTCATCGGACATCCACCTACAATGAGCAGTTCTTC. Translated: CASSHRTSTYNEQFF.

CDR3 nucleotides: TGTGCCACCAGCCCCGGCGGGACGACCCGGGGAGGCTACACCTTC. It yields the protein CATSPGGTTRGGYTF. V is TRBV15 and J is TRBJ1-2, with D maybe TRBD1 (5 bases). CDR1 is LNHNV, CDR2 YYDKDF, per germline (reference sequence). CDR3 length: 15 amino acids. V was shortened by 5 bases and J by 8 bases, with 21 bases between the two germline ends.

This sequence joins TRBV7-9 and TRBJ1-2, with 7 bases aligning to TRBD1. V shed 4 bases, J shed 4 bases, and the junction held 9 bases outside the gene matches. CDR1 SEHNR and CDR2 FQNEAQ come from the germline V gene (reference sequence). This CDR3 spans 15 amino acids. The CDR3 DNA reads TGTGCCAGCAGCTCGCTACCCGGGACAGCCTATGGCTACACCTTC. This codes for CASSSLPGTAYGYTF.

The table lists this clone with a few counts. The chain combines TRBV9 with TRBJ2-3, with D tentatively TRBD2 (6 bases). Trimming stripped 2 bases from V and 1 base from J, with 17 bases between. This CDR3 is 17 amino acids long. Germline CDR1 reads SGDLS; CDR2 reads YYNGEE. DNA of the CDR3: TGTGCCAGCAGCGTTGCCCCTCGGGGCGGGGGCACAGATACGCAGTATTTT. This sequence encodes CASSVAPRGGGTDTQYF.

The chain joins TRBV7-9 to TRBJ1-5, with D possibly TRBD1 on 6 matching bases. The germline gives CDR1 SEHNR, CDR2 FQNEAQ (reference sequence). The CDR3 contains 14 residues. Trimming pared 4 bases from V and 7 bases from J, leaving 14 bases between. CDR3 sequence reads: CASSWSGGSQPQHF. For the CDR3, the DNA is TGTGCCAGCAGCTGGAGCGGGGGCAGCCAGCCCCAGCATTTT.

J is TRBJ1-5 and V is TRBV19; 9 nucleotides agree with TRBD1. The V and J ends lost 5 bases and 12 bases, in that order; junction bases with no gene match: 14. This CDR3 comprises 15 residues. Germline values: CDR1 LNHDA, CDR2 SQIVND (reference sequence). The DNA of the CDR3 is TGTGCCAGTAGTCCCCGGGACAGGGTTTTATCGGGCCAGCATTTT. It specifies CASSPRDRVLSGQHF.

Written as DNA, the CDR3 is TGTGCCAGCAGCACCCTAAATAGACTAGCGGGAGAGGGTATGTACGAGCAGTACTTC. Translating it yields CASSTLNRLAGEGMYEQYF. This chain connects TRBV21-1 to TRBJ2-7; the table gives TRBD2 as D, unverified against the DNA. TRBV21-1 is a recognized pseudogene. This CDR3 is built from 19 residues.

This rearrangement joins TRBV29-1 to TRBJ2-5; 9 positions match TRBD2. The germline V gene encodes CDR1 SQVTM and CDR2 ANQGSEA. The J segment lost 5 bases and the V segment lost 3 bases, leaving 10 bases of the junction unmatched. The CDR3 is made up of 15 amino acids. Written as DNA, the CDR3 is TGCAGCGTTGAGACTGCGGGGGGGCAATCGGAGACCCAGTACTTC. It is translated as CSVETAGGQSETQYF.

The rearrangement links TRBV5-5 to TRBJ2-3; 9 bases are a match to TRBD1. From germline, CDR1 is SGHKS and CDR2 YYEKEE (reference sequence). Trimming at V came to 5 bases and at J to 3 bases, leaving 7 bases not matched to a gene. This CDR3 contains 15 residues. CDR3: CASSWTGAETDTQYF. The DNA of the CDR3 is TGTGCCAGCAGTTGGACAGGGGCGGAAACAGATACGCAGTATTTT.

The gene calls are TRBV7-3 and TRBJ1-1; maybe TRBD1 (6 bases). Trimming left V 8 bases short and J 6 bases short, with 19 bases between. This CDR3 has 14 residues. Germline values: CDR1 SGHTA, CDR2 FQGTGA. CDR3 sequence: CASRETGIASEAFF. The CDR3 coding sequence is TGTGCCAGCCGGGAAACAGGGATAGCTTCTGAAGCTTTCTTT.

In this sample, this clone turned up a few times. V and J are TRBV4-1 and TRBJ2-5, with D possibly being TRBD2 (5 bases). The V and J ends lost 1 base and 5 bases respectively, with 17 bases between them. This CDR3 has 16 residues. The V gene's germline CDR1 is MGHRA and CDR2 YSYEKL. CDR3 DNA sequence: TGCGCCAGCAGCCAAGGGCCTTTGAGGGTGCGGGAGACCCAGTACTTC. Protein: CASSQGPLRVRETQYF.

The rearrangement joins TRBV9 to TRBJ2-3, with D perhaps TRBD2 (6 bases). The CDR3 extends over 16 amino acids. Per germline, CDR1 SGDLS and CDR2 YYNGEE. Trimming removed 0 bases from V and 0 bases from J, with 11 bases in between. CDR3 amino acids: CASSVVEGTSTDTQYF. CDR3 sequence (DNA): TGTGCCAGCAGCGTAGTGGAGGGGACTAGCACAGATACGCAGTATTTT.

The rearrangement uses TRBV13 and TRBJ2-1; TRBD1 matches at 11 bases. The CDR3 covers 20 residues. CDR1 and CDR2 from the germline V gene are PRHDT and FYEKMQ (reference sequence). V shed 5 bases and J 7 bases; nucleotides not matched to a gene: 22. The CDR3: CASSPGQGAAGGPFSNEQFF. The CDR3 DNA reads as TGTGCCAGCAGCCCTGGACAGGGGGCTGCGGGAGGGCCTTTTTCAAATGAGCAGTTCTTC.

There are a few counts of this clone. An end of the junction does not agree with germline; a read error may underlie this. The V gene is TRBV10-3, the J gene TRBJ1-2; D remains ambiguous. This CDR3 contains 13 residues. Germline V CDR1 and CDR2: ENHRY, SYGVKD. The CDR3 nucleotides read TGTGCCATCAGTGAGGGCCTGCAATCCCCTCATGTCTTC. Protein product: CAISEGLQSPHVF.

This clone appeared a few times. The chain couples TRBV6-6 to TRBJ1-4; D gene uncertain. There are 12 residues in the CDR3. Between the trimmed V and J ends, which lost 8 bases and 7 bases, there was a span of 11 bases. The germline gives CDR1 MNHNY, CDR2 SVGAGI (reference sequence). The CDR3 reads CASSRLLEKLFF. Here the CDR3 DNA reads TGTGCCAGCTCACGACTCCTTGAAAAACTGTTTTTT.

The V call is TRBV4-1, the J call TRBJ2-7; 7 bases align to TRBD1. V was pared by 0 bases and J by 5 bases, with 10 bases of the junction left unmatched. The CDR3 runs to 16 residues. Germline lookup yields CDR1 MGHRA and CDR2 YSYEKL. The CDR3 is CASSQDRSRGLDEQYF. Here the CDR3 DNA reads TGCGCCAGCAGCCAAGATAGGTCAAGGGGGCTGGACGAGCAGTACTTC.

V is TRBV2 and J is TRBJ2-7; 8 bases agree with TRBD1. CDR3 length: 15 residues. The junction had 5 bases not matched to a gene; V was cut back by 2 bases and J by 2 bases. CDR1 is SNHLY, CDR2 FYNNEI, per germline. CDR3 amino acids: CASSELGTGTYEQYF. The DNA of the CDR3 is TGTGCCAGCAGTGAACTCGGGACAGGAACCTACGAGCAGTACTTC. The full variable domain, its missing parts supplied by reference TRBV2 and TRBJ2-7, is EPEVTQTPSHQVTQMGQEVILRCVPISNHLYFYWYRQILGQKVEFLVSFYNNEISEKSEIFDDQFSVERPDGSNFTLKIRSTKLEDSAMYFCASSELGTGTYEQYFGPGTRLTVT.

The rearrangement uses TRBV19 and TRBJ1-2, with 7 bases that match TRBD1. This CDR3 region has 14 residues. Per the germline V gene, CDR1 is LNHDA and CDR2 is SQIVND (reference sequence). The junction had 6 bases not matched to a gene; V was cut back by 0 bases and J by 8 bases. The CDR3, as DNA: TGTGCCAGTAGTATAGATCTGTCAGGGGGAGGCTACACCTTC. Translating it yields CASSIDLSGGGYTF.

The gene calls are TRBV4-3 and TRBJ1-6, with TRBD1 matching 10 bases. The CDR3 length is 15 residues. Germline V lookup: CDR1 LGHNA, CDR2 YSLEER. V lost 0 bases, J lost 10 bases, and 3 bases stayed unmatched. The CDR3 nucleotides are TGCGCCAGCAGCCAAGAGGGACAGGGGTGGTCACCCCTCCACTTT. Its protein product is CASSQEGQGWSPLHF.